What follows is one T cell receptor beta chain and its context. Its cognate antigen is unknown. V dropped 3 bases and J dropped 0 bases, with 10 bases sitting between them. The CDR3 runs 15 residues. Germline CDR1 and CDR2: SGHTS and YDEGEE. Healthy adults negative for HIV, lacking recent acute infections or vaccinations, served as donors. The record originates from a study of shared clonotypes between healthy human individuals. Regarding the study as a whole: How much donors shared clonotypes was expected to be affected by sequencing depth. Relative to memory subsets, naive subsets generally showed larger estimated richness.

Each sorted subset replicate got 200 ng genomic DNA, roughly 27,000 genomes. TCRdb's table, derived via immunoSEQ multiplex PCR, lists solely in-frame clones and lacks some. The sample holds roughly 2.2 million clones, approximately 95% seen once. The specimen sequenced was naive CD4+ T cells from PBMCs. The subset is: CD45RA+ positively selected. The rearrangement uses TRBV5-8 and TRBJ2-4, with D uncertain. The clonotype comes from a young man in good health. Some clones in this sample may be carry-over from other donors' samples. The CDR3 DNA reads TGTGCCAGCAGCTCTCTATCGATAGCCAAAAACATTCAGTACTTC. Translating gives CASSSLSIAKNIQYF.